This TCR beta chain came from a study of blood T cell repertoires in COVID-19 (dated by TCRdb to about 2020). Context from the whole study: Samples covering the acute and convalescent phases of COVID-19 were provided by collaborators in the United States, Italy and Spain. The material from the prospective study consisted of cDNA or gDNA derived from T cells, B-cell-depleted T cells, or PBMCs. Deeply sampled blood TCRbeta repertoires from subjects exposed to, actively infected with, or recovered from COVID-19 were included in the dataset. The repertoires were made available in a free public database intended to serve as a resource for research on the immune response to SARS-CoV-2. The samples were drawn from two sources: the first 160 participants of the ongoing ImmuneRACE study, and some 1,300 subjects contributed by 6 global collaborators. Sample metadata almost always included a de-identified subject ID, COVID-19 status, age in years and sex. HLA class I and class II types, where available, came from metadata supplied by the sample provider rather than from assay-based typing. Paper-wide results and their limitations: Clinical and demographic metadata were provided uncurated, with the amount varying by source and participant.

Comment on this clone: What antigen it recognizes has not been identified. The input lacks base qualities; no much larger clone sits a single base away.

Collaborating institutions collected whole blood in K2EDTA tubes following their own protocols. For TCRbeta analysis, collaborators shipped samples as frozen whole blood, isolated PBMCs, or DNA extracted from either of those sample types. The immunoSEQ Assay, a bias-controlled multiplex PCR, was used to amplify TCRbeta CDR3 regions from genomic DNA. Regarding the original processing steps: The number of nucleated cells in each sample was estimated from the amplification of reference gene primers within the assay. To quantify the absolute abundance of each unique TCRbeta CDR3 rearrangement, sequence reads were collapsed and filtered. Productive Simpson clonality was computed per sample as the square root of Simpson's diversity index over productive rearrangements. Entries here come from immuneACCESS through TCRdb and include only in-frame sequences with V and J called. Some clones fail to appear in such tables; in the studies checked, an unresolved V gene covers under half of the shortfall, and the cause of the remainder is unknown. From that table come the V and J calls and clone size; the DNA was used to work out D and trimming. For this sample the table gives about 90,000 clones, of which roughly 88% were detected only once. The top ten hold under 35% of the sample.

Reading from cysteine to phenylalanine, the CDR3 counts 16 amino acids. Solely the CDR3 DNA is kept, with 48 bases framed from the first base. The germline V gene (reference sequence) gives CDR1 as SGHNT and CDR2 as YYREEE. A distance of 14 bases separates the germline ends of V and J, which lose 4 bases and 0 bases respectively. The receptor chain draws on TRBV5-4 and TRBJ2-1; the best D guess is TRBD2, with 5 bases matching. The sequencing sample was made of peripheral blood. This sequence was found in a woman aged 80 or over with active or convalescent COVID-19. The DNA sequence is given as TGTGCCAGCAGCGCGGACTCTCCGAGCTCCTACAATGAGCAGTTCTTC. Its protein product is CASSADSPSSYNEQFF.